These 32 T cell receptor beta chains were sequenced from one sample in a study of T-cell memory formation after mild COVID-19. TCRdb reprocessed the 5' RACE reads with MiXCR, giving one entry per CDR3 protein. This sample carries hundreds of thousands of distinct CDR3 sequences, 16% of them seen once, and the ten largest clones take around 23%. What was sequenced was PBMCs or a T cell subset sorted from them (not recorded which). Receptors originate from a man between 18 and 29 years old who had mild COVID-19 (a few samples of this study predate the infection). Cell type and time point are not known.

There are a few counts of this clonotype. This sequence joins TRBV5-6 and TRBJ1-5; D call uncertain. The V end lost 3 bases, the J end lost 6 bases, and 10 bases lay between the germline ends. The CDR3 covers 13 residues. The germline V gene encodes CDR1 SGHDT and CDR2 YYEEEE. This CDR3 is CASSSWAGQPQHF. The DNA of the CDR3 is TGTGCCAGCAGCTCCTGGGCAGGTCAGCCCCAGCATTTT.

In DNA, the CDR3 is TGTGCCAGCAGCCCCGGGACAGGGGGTAATCAGCCCCAGCATTTT. Its protein is CASSPGTGGNQPQHF. The chain couples TRBV7-6 to TRBJ1-5; 11 bases match TRBD1. The CDR3 contains 15 residues. After removal of 5 bases from V and 4 bases from J, the junction contained 4 bases not matched to a gene. CDR1 is SGHVS and CDR2 is FNYEAQ in the germline V gene.

The V gene is TRBV7-9, the J gene TRBJ2-7; 12 bases map to TRBD2. Trimming removed 3 bases from V and 4 bases from J; junction bases left unmatched: 4. This CDR3 is built from 15 residues. The germline gives CDR1 SEHNR, CDR2 FQNEAQ (reference sequence). This CDR3 is CASSFRLAGGYEQYF. DNA for the CDR3: TGTGCCAGCAGCTTCCGGCTAGCGGGAGGGTACGAGCAGTACTTC.

This chain connects TRBV29-1 to TRBJ2-1; D call uncertain. The CDR3 is 14 residues long. Deletions cut 0 bases from V and 9 bases from J, with 15 bases between. CDR1 is SQVTM, CDR2 ANQGSEA, per germline. The CDR3 nucleotides read TGCAGCGTTGAAGAGGCGGTCGTTCGGAGTGAGCAGTTCTTC. Translated: CSVEEAVVRSEQFF.

J is TRBJ1-1 and V is TRBV5-5; 10 nucleotides align to TRBD1. The CDR3 runs 17 residues. Looked up from germline, CDR1 is SGHKS and CDR2 is YYEKEE (reference sequence). Trimming removed 6 bases from V and 1 base from J; junction bases left unmatched: 12. CDR3 DNA: TGTGCCAGCACCATTGGAGGGACAGGGGTCTCGAACACTGAAGCTTTCTTT. It codes for CASTIGGTGVSNTEAFF.

This chain connects TRBV4-3 to TRBJ2-1; D may be TRBD2 (6 bases). V lost 1 base and J lost 0, with 10 bases in between. Per germline, CDR1 LGHNA and CDR2 YSLEER. There are 16 residues in the CDR3. The CDR3 here is CASSQGGAGSYNEQFF. For the CDR3, the DNA is TGCGCCAGCAGCCAAGGGGGAGCGGGCTCCTACAATGAGCAGTTCTTC.

This clonotype was found a few times. The chain employs TRBV9 and TRBJ1-6, with D tentatively TRBD1 (5 bases). Germline CDR1 is SGDLS and CDR2 is YYNGEE. The V end was cut by 2 bases, the J end by 4 bases, with 13 bases between. The CDR3 totals 16 residues. The CDR3 region has the DNA TGTGCCAGCAGCGTGGGGGGTAGATCTTATAATTCACCCCTCCACTTT. Its translation: CASSVGGRSYNSPLHF. Complete variable domain (other parts from reference TRBV9 and TRBJ1-6): DSGVTQTPKHLITATGQRVTLRCSPRSGDLSVYWYQQSLDQGLQFLIQYYNGEERAKGNILERFSAQQFPDLHSELNLSSLELGDSALYFCASSVGGRSYNSPLHFGNGTRLTVT.

The chain employs TRBV7-9 and TRBJ1-1; the D is unclear. There are 12 residues in the CDR3. Trimming removed 4 bases from V and 11 bases from J, with 14 bases in between. Germline V CDR1 and CDR2: SEHNR, FQNEAQ (reference sequence). The CDR3 reads CASSSSRDSAFF. The CDR3 DNA sequence: TGTGCCAGCAGCTCGTCCAGAGATTCGGCTTTCTTT. Full variable domain (rest looked up from reference TRBV7-9 and TRBJ1-1): DTGVSQNPRHKITKRGQNVTFRCDPISEHNRLYWYRQTLGQGPEFLTYFQNEAQLEKSRLLSDRFSAERPKGSFSTLEIQRTEQGDSAMYLCASSSSRDSAFFGQGTRLTVV.

This chain joins TRBV3-1 and TRBJ1-2; perhaps TRBD1 as D (6 bases). The CDR3 runs 15 residues. The ends were cut back, 1 base at V and 4 bases at J, with 13 bases in the middle. Germline V lookup: CDR1 LGHDT, CDR2 YNNKEL (reference sequence). CDR3 nucleotides: TGTGCCAGCAGCCAAGTCACGGGGGGCGGCTATGGCTACACCTTC. Encoded protein: CASSQVTGGGYGYTF.

CDR3 sequence: CATSETSGGSDTQYF. The CDR3 DNA reads TGTGCCACCAGTGAGACTAGCGGGGGGTCAGATACGCAGTATTTT. The V and J genes are TRBV24-1 and TRBJ2-3, with 13 bases fitting TRBD2. CDR3 size: 15 residues. V shed 4 bases, J shed 4 bases, and the junction held 1 base outside the gene matches. Per germline, CDR1 KGHDR and CDR2 SFDVKD.

The J gene is TRBJ2-7, the V gene TRBV6-5; D perhaps matches TRBD1 (6 bases). The CDR3 length is 14 residues. CDR1 is MNHEY, CDR2 SVGAGI, per germline. Trimming stripped 6 bases from V and 1 base from J, with 13 bases between. The CDR3 sequence is CASSPRTASYEQYF. The DNA of the CDR3 is TGTGCCAGCAGCCCGAGGACAGCTTCCTACGAGCAGTACTTC.

This clonotype has more than one count but fewer than ten. This chain's CDR3 is CASSVASNQPQHF. The CDR3 nucleotides are TGTGCCAGCAGCGTAGCGAGCAATCAGCCCCAGCATTTT. This chain connects TRBV9 to TRBJ1-5; D is ambiguous. This CDR3 has 13 residues. V lost 0 bases to trimming and J lost 1 base, with 2 bases between them. Per the germline V gene, CDR1 is SGDLS and CDR2 is YYNGEE.

This chain connects TRBV5-1 to TRBJ1-2; D may be TRBD1 (5 bases). Germline loops: CDR1 SGHRS, CDR2 YFSETQ. The CDR3 covers 14 residues. Trimming took off 3 bases at V and 8 bases at J, with 17 bases between the two ends. DNA for the CDR3: TGCGCCAGCAGCTCCGAGCCGGGGACGGAGGGCTACACCTTC. It encodes CASSSEPGTEGYTF.

The V call is TRBV28, the J call TRBJ2-7, with D possibly being TRBD2 (5 bases). The CDR3 contains 15 residues. Looked up from germline, CDR1 is MDHEN and CDR2 is SYDVKM. V lost 5 bases to trimming and J lost 6 bases, with 20 bases between them. CDR3 amino acids: CASSPQSRGISEQYV. CDR3 nucleotide sequence: TGTGCCAGCAGTCCTCAATCCCGGGGAATCAGCGAGCAGTACGTC.

The chain uses TRBV7-2 and TRBJ2-2; D possibly corresponds to TRBD2 (7 bases). The germline gives CDR1 SGHTA, CDR2 FQGNSA. The CDR3 totals 16 residues. V lost 4 bases, J lost 4 bases, and 16 bases lay in between. Written as DNA, the CDR3 is TGTGCCAGCAGCTACCCCGGGGGGCCGGGCACCGGGGAGCTGTTTTTT. Protein product: CASSYPGGPGTGELFF.

This clonotype was counted only a few times. The chain couples TRBV7-9 to TRBJ2-3; no definite D call. The CDR3 spans 14 residues. V lost 1 base, J lost 8 bases, and 13 bases lay in between. Germline V gene data show CDR1 as SEHNR and CDR2 as FQNEAQ (reference sequence). For the CDR3, the DNA is TGTGCCAGCAGCTTAGGATGGGATCAAAGTACGCAGTATTTT. Its protein is CASSLGWDQSTQYF.

This clonotype has only a few counts. The rearrangement links TRBV7-2 to TRBJ1-2, with D tentatively TRBD1 (5 bases). Germline CDR1 and CDR2: SGHTA and FQGNSA. Trimming took 5 bases from V and 4 from J, leaving 8 bases between them. The CDR3 has 12 residues. CDR3 nucleotide sequence: TGTGCCAGCAGCGAGCAGGGCTATGGCTACACCTTC. Encoded protein: CASSEQGYGYTF.

The chain joins TRBV6-5 to TRBJ1-2; possibly TRBD1 for D (5 bases). Per germline, CDR1 MNHEY and CDR2 SVGAGI. The ends were cut back, 5 bases at V and 4 bases at J, with 14 bases in the middle. The CDR3 extends over 14 amino acids. CDR3 nucleotide sequence: TGTGCCAGCAGTCCTTCGACAGAGATCTATGGCTACACCTTC. It yields the protein CASSPSTEIYGYTF.

This clonotype was counted between two and nine times. The chain employs TRBV5-1 and TRBJ2-7, with 14 bases matching TRBD2. With 4 bases clipped from V and 2 bases from J, the junction kept 5 bases outside the gene matches. The CDR3 loop spans 16 amino acids. Per the germline V gene, CDR1 is SGHRS and CDR2 is YFSETQ. DNA for the CDR3: TGCGCCAGCAGCCCTGGACTAGCGGGAGGACCCTACGAGCAGTACTTC. It encodes CASSPGLAGGPYEQYF.

This clonotype was recorded a few times. V gene TRBV5-6 combines with J gene TRBJ1-2; D not certain. The CDR3 consists of 13 residues. Per germline, CDR1 SGHDT and CDR2 YYEEEE. Trimming stripped 0 bases from V and 2 bases from J, with 5 bases between. In nucleotides, the CDR3 is TGTGCCAGCAGCTTGGCCGCGAACTATGGCTACACCTTC. It encodes CASSLAANYGYTF.

This clonotype appeared many times. The genes are TRBV5-1 and TRBJ2-7; 9 positions match TRBD1. The CDR3 totals 14 residues. The V gene's germline CDR1 is SGHRS and CDR2 YFSETQ. The V gene end was trimmed by 4 bases and the J gene end by 5 bases; junction bases not matched to a gene: 7. DNA for the CDR3: TGCGCCAGCAGCCTCTGGGACAGGGAGAACGAGCAGTACTTC. Its protein product is CASSLWDRENEQYF.

The chain carries TRBV6-2 or TRBV6-3 and TRBJ1-3, with unresolved D. The CDR3 consists of 14 residues. V was trimmed by 6 bases and J by 3 bases, leaving 12 bases between them. In germline, CDR1 is MNHEY, CDR2 SVGEGT. The CDR3 loop reads CASSKDGIGNTIYF. The CDR3 DNA sequence: TGTGCCAGCAGCAAAGACGGAATTGGAAACACCATATATTTT.

A few counts support this clonotype. The rearrangement uses TRBV20-1 and TRBJ1-1; TRBD1 aligns across 11 bases. V lost 4 bases, J lost 5 bases, and 3 bases stayed unmatched. The CDR3 length is 13 residues. Germline V lookup: CDR1 DFQATT, CDR2 SNEGSKA (reference sequence). The CDR3 protein is CSATDRGPTEAFF. CDR3 in DNA: TGCAGTGCTACGGACAGGGGGCCAACTGAAGCTTTCTTT.

In nucleotides, the CDR3 is TGCGCCAGCAGATCTGGGGCTCGGACTGAAGCTTTCTTT. This translates into CASRSGARTEAFF. V usage is TRBV5-1 and J usage is TRBJ1-1; perhaps TRBD1 as D (5 bases). Trimming shortened V by 5 bases and J by 5 bases, and 13 bases separated the two germline ends. CDR3 size: 13 residues. From germline, CDR1 is SGHRS and CDR2 YFSETQ.

This clonotype was seen only a few times. V gene TRBV5-1 combines with J gene TRBJ1-6, with unresolved D. The CDR3 is 15 amino acids. Germline V gene lookup returns CDR1 SGHRS and CDR2 YFSETQ. V shed 1 base and J shed 0 bases, with 5 bases lying between them. CDR3 in amino acids: CASSLSGSYNSPLHF. In nucleotides, the CDR3 is TGCGCCAGCAGCTTGTCCGGCTCCTATAATTCACCCCTCCACTTT.

This clonotype was counted a few times. The J gene is TRBJ2-3, the V gene TRBV20-1, with TRBD2 matching 7 bases. With V trimmed by 3 bases and J by 3 bases, 6 bases remained unmatched. The CDR3 has 14 amino acids. The germline V gene encodes CDR1 DFQATT and CDR2 SNEGSKA (reference sequence). The CDR3 reads CSARPAGSTDTQYF. For the CDR3, the DNA is TGCAGTGCTAGGCCAGCGGGATCGACAGATACGCAGTATTTT.

The gene calls are TRBV12-3 or TRBV12-4 and TRBJ2-3; D is unclear. CDR3 length: 14 amino acids. The V gene lost 5 bases and the J gene lost 3 bases, with 12 bases spanning the gap. The CDR3 DNA is TGTGCCAGCAGTGAAACCGAGATTACAGATACGCAGTATTTT. It codes for CASSETEITDTQYF.

This clonotype has more than one count but fewer than ten. The chain couples TRBV7-3 to TRBJ2-2, with TRBD2 identical over 8 bases. V dropped 5 bases and J dropped 4; count of bases not matched to a gene: 12. CDR1 and CDR2 (germline): SGHTA, FQGTGA. This CDR3 is built from 17 residues. The CDR3 sequence is CASSPPGTSGATGELFF. For the CDR3, the DNA is TGTGCCAGCAGCCCCCCGGGCACTAGCGGAGCCACCGGGGAGCTGTTTTTT. Full variable domain (remainder filled in from reference TRBV7-3 and TRBJ2-2): GAGVSQTPSNKVTEKGKYVELRCDPISGHTALYWYRQSLGQGPEFLIYFQGTGAADDSGLPNDRFFAVRPEGSVSTLKIQRTERGDSAVYLCASSPPGTSGATGELFFGEGSRLTVL.

The chain couples TRBV4-3 to TRBJ1-2; 9 bases fit TRBD1. V dropped 0 bases and J dropped 8; count of bases not matched to a gene: 7. The CDR3 length is 15 residues. In germline, CDR1 is LGHNA, CDR2 YSLEER. In DNA, the CDR3 is TGCGCCAGCAGCCAAGATCAGTACAGGGGGCGAGGCTACACCTTC. Its protein product is CASSQDQYRGRGYTF.

The rearrangement joins TRBV20-1 to TRBJ2-2; 7 nucleotides agree with TRBD1. Germline V gene data show CDR1 as DFQATT and CDR2 as SNEGSKA (reference sequence). CDR3 length: 14 amino acids. Trimming removed 5 bases from V and 0 bases from J; junction bases left unmatched: 3. CDR3 sequence (DNA): TGCAGTGCTTTGACAGGGACGAACACCGGGGAGCTGTTTTTT. It specifies CSALTGTNTGELFF.

This chain connects TRBV15 to TRBJ2-5; D not certain. The CDR3 contains 13 residues. Per germline, CDR1 LNHNV and CDR2 YYDKDF (reference sequence). The V end lost 3 bases, the J end lost 6 bases, and 11 bases lay between the germline ends. The CDR3 coding sequence is TGTGCCACCAGCAGCCCGGGCATGAAGACCCAGTACTTC. Encoded protein: CATSSPGMKTQYF.

This chain links TRBV9 with TRBJ2-5, with 7 bases fitting TRBD1. The length of the CDR3 is 14 residues. V lost 0 bases and J lost 1; bases outside the gene matches: 0. From germline, CDR1 is SGDLS and CDR2 YYNGEE. The chain's CDR3 is CASSVEGAQETQYF. For the CDR3, the DNA is TGTGCCAGCAGCGTAGAGGGGGCCCAAGAGACCCAGTACTTC.